These 21 T cell receptor beta chains were sequenced from one sample in a study of Graves' ophthalmopathy and Graves' hyperthyroidism. Using RNA transcripts, the TCR beta CDR3 regions were amplified. Amplification began with first-round RT-PCR using HTBI primers, then second-round multiplex PCR was performed. TCRdb re-analysed the multiplex PCR reads in MiXCR, keeping a single row per CDR3 protein. The repertoire holds 350,000 to 400,000 distinct CDR3 sequences, about 18% seen once, with roughly 1.5% in the top ten. The sequenced material came from peripheral blood. Receptor source: a woman aged 18-30 years with Graves' ophthalmopathy.

This clonotype has ten or more counts. V and J are TRBV25-1 and TRBJ2-7; no definite D call. The germline gives CDR1 MGHDK, CDR2 SYGVNS. V was trimmed by 4 bases and J by 3 bases, leaving 10 bases between them. The CDR3 is made up of 13 amino acids. DNA for the CDR3: TGTGCCAGCAGTGTCAGGAGTTTCTACGAGCAGTACTTC. Its translation: CASSVRSFYEQYF.

This clonotype occurred many times. This sequence joins TRBV6-4 and TRBJ2-2; D is undetermined. V was pared by 6 bases and J by 7 bases, with 12 bases between. Looked up from germline, CDR1 is MRHNA and CDR2 is SNTAGT. The CDR3 is 13 residues long. This CDR3 is CASSPTSDGELFF. CDR3 nucleotide sequence: TGTGCCAGCAGCCCAACATCGGACGGGGAGCTGTTTTTT.

This clonotype was seen once. This chain joins TRBV12-3 or TRBV12-4 and TRBJ1-1, with TRBD1 identical over 7 bases. This CDR3 spans 14 amino acids. After removal of 6 bases from V and 6 bases from J, the junction contained 10 bases not matched to a gene. The CDR3 DNA sequence: TGTGCCAGCAGATCAGGACAGGACCGGGCTGAAGCTTTCTTT. This gives the protein CASRSGQDRAEAFF.

This clonotype was counted ten times or more. This chain connects TRBV30 to TRBJ1-1, with a possible D match to TRBD1 (5 bases). Looked up from germline, CDR1 is GTSNPN and CDR2 is SVGIG (reference sequence). The CDR3 is made up of 10 amino acids. Trimming took 5 bases from V and 12 from J, leaving 13 bases between them. The DNA of the CDR3 is TGTGCCTGGGACAGAGCCCCCCCTTTCTTT. Translation: CAWDRAPPFF.

The chain couples TRBV6-1 to TRBJ1-2; maybe TRBD1 (6 bases). Germline loops: CDR1 MNHNS, CDR2 SASEGT. The CDR3 spans 12 residues. V lost 6 bases, J lost 8 bases, and 13 bases lay in between. CDR3 amino acids: CASSNWGGGYTF. CDR3 in DNA: TGTGCCAGCAGCAATTGGGGGGGCGGCTACACCTTC.

This clonotype has a count of ten or more. V and J are TRBV19 and TRBJ1-2, with D uncertain. Germline CDR1 and CDR2: LNHDA and SQIVND (reference sequence). The V and J ends lost 5 bases and 1 base respectively, with 11 bases between them. The CDR3 is 14 residues long. In DNA form, the CDR3 reads TGTGCCAGTAGTGAGGATGGCAATAACTATGGCTACACCTTC. Protein product: CASSEDGNNYGYTF.

This clonotype has a count of ten or more. The rearrangement links TRBV6-5 to TRBJ2-5; D possibly corresponds to TRBD2 (5 bases). CDR1 is MNHEY, CDR2 SVGAGI, per germline. CDR3 size: 13 residues. V lost 7 bases, J lost 5 bases, and 14 bases lay in between. The CDR3 is CASTYPPGETQYF. DNA for the CDR3: TGTGCCAGCACCTACCCACCGGGGGAGACCCAGTACTTC.

This clonotype was seen repeatedly, ten times or more. The chain uses TRBV14 and TRBJ2-7; D may match TRBD1 or TRBD2 (5 bases each). The CDR3 sequence is 14 residues long. V was shortened by 4 bases and J by 6 bases, with 16 bases between the two germline ends. The germline V gene encodes CDR1 SGHDN and CDR2 FVKESK. The CDR3 here is CASSPLGTSREQYF. The CDR3 bases are TGTGCCAGCAGCCCCCTGGGGACCTCACGCGAGCAGTACTTC.

This clonotype was found many times. The V gene is TRBV6-2 or TRBV6-3, the J gene TRBJ2-2, with a tentative D call TRBD1 (6 bases). Trimming took 5 bases from V and 6 from J, leaving 10 bases between them. The CDR3 extends over 13 amino acids. Germline V gene lookup returns CDR1 MNHEY and CDR2 SVGEGT. The CDR3 spells CASSNRVAGELFF. The CDR3 DNA sequence: TGTGCCAGCAGTAACAGGGTGGCCGGGGAGCTGTTTTTT.

In this sample, this clonotype turned up many times. The chain joins TRBV20-1 to TRBJ2-2, with 7 bases fitting TRBD2. The V gene end was trimmed by 6 bases and the J gene end by 2 bases; junction bases not matched to a gene: 9. The CDR3 is 15 residues long. From germline, CDR1 is DFQATT and CDR2 SNEGSKA (reference sequence). CDR3 bases: TGCAGTGCCATTAGGAGCGGGACCAACACCGGGGAGCTGTTTTTT. Translation gives CSAIRSGTNTGELFF.

This rearrangement joins TRBV20-1 to TRBJ1-1; 7 positions match TRBD1. V was clipped by 4 bases and J by 8 bases; unmatched bases: 16. CDR3 length: 15 residues. Germline values: CDR1 DFQATT, CDR2 SNEGSKA (reference sequence). The CDR3 nucleotides are TGCAGTGCTATAGACCCCGGGACAGAGCTGGGAGAAGCTTTCTTT. Its protein product is CSAIDPGTELGEAFF.

This clonotype occurred many times. This sequence joins TRBV5-1 and TRBJ1-2, with D possibly matching TRBD1 (6 bases). The CDR3 loop spans 15 amino acids. From germline, CDR1 is SGHRS and CDR2 YFSETQ. Trimming took off 4 bases at V and 0 bases at J, with 13 bases between the two ends. As DNA, the CDR3 is TGCGCCAGCAGCGGGCGGGACACCGCTAACTATGGCTACACCTTC. Its protein product is CASSGRDTANYGYTF.

This clonotype was seen ten or more times. The chain joins TRBV7-4 to TRBJ1-6; 10 positions agree with TRBD1. Per the germline V gene, CDR1 is SGHVT and CDR2 is SQSDAQ. The junction had 12 bases not matched to a gene; V was cut back by 7 bases and J by 6 bases. The length of the CDR3 is 17 residues. The CDR3 nucleotides are TGTGCCAGCAACAACTCTATCCGGGACAGGGGTAATTCACCCCTCCACTTT. Translated: CASNNSIRDRGNSPLHF.

This clonotype showed up many times. The chain links TRBV7-4 to TRBJ1-6, with D maybe TRBD1 (6 bases). This CDR3 contains 15 residues. Trimming left V 4 bases short and J 5 bases short, with 12 bases between. Germline CDR1 SGHVT, CDR2 SQSDAQ. The CDR3: CASSCRGHHNSPLHF. Written as DNA, the CDR3 is TGTGCCAGCAGCTGTCGGGGACACCATAATTCACCCCTCCACTTT.

This clonotype was seen many times. The V call is TRBV6-1, the J call TRBJ2-7; possibly TRBD1 for D (7 bases). This CDR3 contains 17 residues. Per germline, CDR1 MNHNS and CDR2 SASEGT. Trimming removed 0 bases from V and 5 bases from J, with 20 bases in between. CDR3 nucleotide sequence: TGTGCCAGCAGTGAAGCGGGATTCGCGGGGACAGACCACGAGCAGTACTTC. This encodes CASSEAGFAGTDHEQYF.

This clonotype was seen repeatedly, ten times or more. V usage is TRBV12-3 or TRBV12-4 and J usage is TRBJ1-4, with 9 bases that match TRBD1. This CDR3 contains 14 residues. J gave up 5 bases and V 6 bases, and 4 bases lay outside the gene matches. Here the CDR3 reads CASRSGTGNEKLFF. The CDR3 DNA reads TGTGCCAGCAGGTCCGGGACAGGGAATGAAAAACTGTTTTTT.

Ten or more counts support this clonotype. V is TRBV11-2 and J is TRBJ1-1, with D perhaps matching TRBD1 (6 bases). CDR3 size: 15 residues. The ends were cut back, 6 bases at V and 1 base at J, with 15 bases in the middle. Germline V gene data show CDR1 as SGHAT and CDR2 as FQNNGV. For the CDR3, the DNA is TGTGCCAGCAGTTACAGGGTTGTGGGGAACACTGAAGCTTTCTTT. It specifies CASSYRVVGNTEAFF.

This clonotype was recorded at least ten times. This rearrangement joins TRBV5-1 to TRBJ2-7, with D possibly being TRBD1 or TRBD2 (5 bases each). Per the germline V gene, CDR1 is SGHRS and CDR2 is YFSETQ. The CDR3 runs to 15 residues. Trimming removed 4 bases from V and 7 bases from J, with 21 bases in between. The CDR3: CASSRGLRTSREQYF. The CDR3, as DNA: TGCGCCAGCAGCAGAGGACTGCGGACATCAAGGGAGCAGTACTTC.

This clonotype was counted at least ten times. The chain combines TRBV20-1 with TRBJ1-1; the match to TRBD1 covers 8 bases. The CDR3 contains 14 residues. The J segment lost 5 bases and the V segment lost 5 bases, leaving 10 bases of the junction unmatched. CDR1 and CDR2 (germline): DFQATT, SNEGSKA (reference sequence). The CDR3: CSAFRGRGKTEAFF. The CDR3 nucleotides are TGCAGTGCTTTCAGGGGGCGGGGAAAAACTGAAGCTTTCTTT.

This clonotype was recorded many times. V usage is TRBV2 and J usage is TRBJ2-7, with TRBD1 matching over 9 bases. CDR1 is SNHLY, CDR2 FYNNEI, per germline. Unmatched junction bases numbered 15, after V lost 6 bases and J lost 9 bases. This CDR3 region has 15 residues. The CDR3 sequence: CASSSPPGQGRLQYF. CDR3 DNA sequence: TGTGCCAGCAGCTCCCCCCCGGGACAGGGTCGGTTGCAGTACTTC.

This clonotype was recorded many times. A read error is possible here, since a much larger clone lies one base away. The genes are TRBV28 and TRBJ1-2; 8 bases align to TRBD1. The CDR3 length is 15 residues. V shed 5 bases and J 9 bases; nucleotides not matched to a gene: 14. Germline-derived CDR1 and CDR2 are MDHEN and SYDVKM. CDR3 nucleotide sequence: TGTGCCAGCAGTATATTCTCAGGGGGCGGAAATAGCTACACCTTC. Amino acid sequence: CASSIFSGGGNSYTF.